A single sample gave rise to the 31 T cell receptor beta chains below, sequenced in a study of T cell repertoires in cytomegalovirus infection. The antigens of these receptors remain unknown. TCRdb re-called the reads through MiXCR, storing one row per CDR3 protein. The sample includes 300,000 to 400,000 distinct CDR3 sequences, 25% to 35% seen only once; the top ten take roughly 20%. This material consisted of cultured PBMCs, taken from culture after CMV antigen stimulation. Receptors were obtained from a human donor in good health (CMV status not recorded). Some clones in this sample may be carry-over from other donors' samples.

This clonotype showed up just once. This chain connects TRBV23-1 to TRBJ1-1; 7 bases are shared with TRBD1. TRBV23-1 is flagged as an ORF with uncertain function. The V segment lost 11 bases and the J segment 11 bases; nucleotides outside the gene matches: 20. The CDR3 has 14 amino acids. The DNA for the CDR3 is TGCGCCTTCGGGAGGGGGCTTAAGGGTTCGGGGGCTTTCTTT. Protein product: CAFGRGLKGSGAFF.

In its sample, this clonotype was seen many times. V is TRBV2 and J is TRBJ1-5, with D possibly being TRBD1 (5 bases). The V end lost 4 bases, the J end lost 2 bases, and 18 bases lay between the germline ends. Germline CDR1 SNHLY, CDR2 FYNNEI. The CDR3 runs 17 residues. Here the CDR3 reads CASSVRELRIGNQPQHF. In nucleotides, the CDR3 is TGTGCCAGCAGTGTCAGGGAGTTACGGATAGGCAATCAGCCCCAGCATTTT.

The V gene is TRBV7-2, the J gene TRBJ2-5, with D perhaps TRBD1 (6 bases). Germline V gene lookup returns CDR1 SGHTA and CDR2 FQGNSA. This CDR3 contains 14 residues. V dropped 4 bases and J dropped 5 bases, with 14 bases sitting between them. The CDR3 coding sequence is TGTGCCAGCAGCTGGGGACATGGGTTGGAGACCCAGTACTTC. Translation: CASSWGHGLETQYF.

J is TRBJ1-6 and V is TRBV11-3, with unresolved D. V lost 5 bases and J 7 bases, leaving 9 bases between the germline ends. The germline V gene encodes CDR1 SGHNT and CDR2 YENEEA. CDR3 length: 13 amino acids. In nucleotides, the CDR3 is TGTGCCAGCAGCGAAGGGCCAAATTCACCCCTCCACTTT. As protein: CASSEGPNSPLHF.

The chain is built from TRBV7-9 and TRBJ1-1; D is unclear. The germline V gene encodes CDR1 SEHNR and CDR2 FQNEAQ (reference sequence). The CDR3 loop spans 14 amino acids. The V gene lost 7 bases and the J gene lost 1 base, with 13 bases spanning the gap. Written as DNA, the CDR3 is TGTGCCAGCAACCCTGGGCGGACGAACACTGAAGCTTTCTTT. Protein sequence: CASNPGRTNTEAFF.

The chain recombines TRBV6-6 with TRBJ2-5; TRBD1 matches 9 bases. Germline assignment: CDR1 MNHNY and CDR2 SVGAGI (reference sequence). V lost 4 bases and J lost 4; bases outside the gene matches: 13. The CDR3 is 17 residues long. The CDR3 region has the DNA TGTGCCAGCAGTTCCTTTCTCACAGGGGGCGGAGGAGAGACCCAGTACTTC. Translation gives CASSSFLTGGGGETQYF.

The chain recombines TRBV12-3 or TRBV12-4 with TRBJ1-4; 7 nucleotides align to TRBD1. V was pared by 6 bases and J by 5 bases, with 9 bases of the junction left unmatched. This CDR3 region has 15 residues. CDR3 nucleotides: TGTGCCAGCAGCCCAGCGACAGGGACGAATGAAAAACTGTTTTTT. Its translation: CASSPATGTNEKLFF.

CDR3 bases: TGTGCCAGCAGCCTGACAGTGGCCGTTGGAAAACTGTTTTTT. The encoded protein is CASSLTVAVGKLFF. This chain links TRBV5-5 with TRBJ1-4, with D possibly TRBD1 on 5 matching bases. CDR3 length: 14 residues. The V and J ends lost 4 bases and 10 bases respectively, with 17 bases between them. Germline V CDR1 and CDR2: SGHKS, YYEKEE (reference sequence).

This clonotype has just a few counts. The chain couples TRBV7-6 to TRBJ1-5; D is undetermined. The V gene's germline CDR1 is SGHVS and CDR2 FNYEAQ. The CDR3 runs 13 residues. The germline V and J ends were trimmed by 4 bases and 4 bases, with 8 bases remaining between them. In nucleotides, the CDR3 is TGTGCCAGCAGCTCTCTTCCAAATCAGCCCCAGCATTTT. Translation: CASSSLPNQPQHF.

This clonotype has more than one count but fewer than ten. The chain has TRBV7-8 and TRBJ2-2; D is possibly TRBD1 (5 bases). This CDR3 is built from 13 residues. Per the germline V gene, CDR1 is SGHVS and CDR2 is FQNEAQ. V was shortened by 7 bases and J by 7 bases, with 13 bases between the two germline ends. The CDR3 nucleotides read TGTGCCAGCATGGCAGGGAATGTCGGGGAGCTGTTTTTT. Translation gives CASMAGNVGELFF. Variable domain in full (rest from reference TRBV7-8 and TRBJ2-2): GAGVSQSPRYKVAKRGQDVALRCDPISGHVSLFWYQQALGQGPEFLTYFQNEAQLDKSGLPSDRFFAERPEGSVSTLKIQRTQQEDSAVYLCASMAGNVGELFFGEGSRLTVL.

Ten or more counts support this clonotype. The genes are TRBV7-2 and TRBJ1-1; the match to TRBD1 covers 10 bases. This CDR3 is built from 16 residues. Germline CDR1 SGHTA, CDR2 FQGNSA. J was trimmed by 1 base and V by 6 bases; bases with no gene match: 8. The CDR3 DNA sequence: TGTGCCAGCAGTCCGGACAGGGGGGGATGGAACACTGAAGCTTTCTTT. This sequence encodes CASSPDRGGWNTEAFF.

This clonotype was detected a few times. The chain couples TRBV28 to TRBJ2-1; 7 positions match TRBD2. The CDR3 runs to 15 residues. Germline CDR1 and CDR2: MDHEN and SYDVKM. The V gene end was trimmed by 4 bases and the J gene end by 8 bases; junction bases not matched to a gene: 11. CDR3 DNA: TGTGCCAGCAGTTCCGCCTCCACGGCGGGAGATGAGCAGTTCTTC. It encodes CASSSASTAGDEQFF.

This clonotype was seen only a few times. This chain joins TRBV20-1 and TRBJ2-5; 11 bases align to TRBD2. CDR1 DFQATT and CDR2 SNEGSKA come from the germline V gene (reference sequence). The CDR3 contains 16 residues. This chain's CDR3 is CTTGTSGAWCQETQYF. CDR3 DNA: TGCACTACCGGGACTAGCGGAGCTTGGTGCCAAGAGACCCAGTACTTC.

The chain combines TRBV19 with TRBJ1-5, with 7 bases aligning to TRBD1. The CDR3 totals 13 residues. Looked up from germline, CDR1 is LNHDA and CDR2 is SQIVND (reference sequence). The V segment lost 4 bases and the J segment 4 bases; nucleotides outside the gene matches: 1. CDR3 DNA sequence: TGTGCCAGTAGTACCAGGGGGAATCAGCCCCAGCATTTT. Amino acids: CASSTRGNQPQHF. Complete variable domain (other parts from reference TRBV19 and TRBJ1-5): DGGITQSPKYLFRKEGQNVTLSCEQNLNHDAMYWYRQDPGQGLRLIYYSQIVNDFQKGDIAEGYSVSREKKESFPLTVTSAQKNPTAFYLCASSTRGNQPQHFGDGTRLSIL.

A word on this clonotype: A much larger clone differs by one base, so this may be a read error. The chain employs TRBV7-6 and TRBJ1-2; 9 bases are a match to TRBD1. The CDR3 length is 16 residues. Germline trimming cut 5 bases from V and 6 bases from J; bases unmatched to any gene: 13. Germline assignment: CDR1 SGHVS and CDR2 FNYEAQ. The DNA for the CDR3 is TGTGCCAGCAGCCTACTACAGGGGGCCACAGTCCATGGCTACACCTTC. Its protein product is CASSLLQGATVHGYTF.

This clonotype was observed at least ten times. V is TRBV7-8 and J is TRBJ2-5, with 12 bases fitting TRBD2. This CDR3 contains 17 residues. The trim removed 2 bases at V and 1 base at J, leaving 5 bases unmatched. The germline CDR1 and CDR2 sequences are SGHVS and FQNEAQ. The CDR3 DNA is TGTGCCAGCAGCTTACCAACTAGCGGGGGGCTCCAAGAGACCCAGTACTTC. This sequence encodes CASSLPTSGGLQETQYF.

This clonotype was detected once. V and J are TRBV28 and TRBJ2-7; TRBD1 or TRBD2 may be the D gene (5 bases each). Germline-derived CDR1 and CDR2 are MDHEN and SYDVKM. Trimming left V 5 bases short and J 0 bases short, with 11 bases between. There are 14 residues in the CDR3. This CDR3 reads CASSPRDGSYEQYF. CDR3 DNA sequence: TGTGCCAGCAGTCCCCGGGACGGCTCCTACGAGCAGTACTTC.

This clonotype was seen a few times. The chain combines TRBV10-3 with TRBJ2-3; 7 bases are shared with TRBD2. Germline CDR1 and CDR2: ENHRY and SYGVKD. Trimming took 5 bases from V and 4 from J; bases not matched to a gene: 6. This CDR3 contains 14 residues. The CDR3 coding sequence is TGTGCCATCAGTAAAAGCGGGATCGCAGATACGCAGTATTTT. Its translation: CAISKSGIADTQYF.

This clonotype was picked up a small number of times. V usage is TRBV7-2 and J usage is TRBJ1-4; D unclear. V was trimmed by 0 bases and J by 7 bases, leaving 6 bases between them. CDR3 length: 13 amino acids. Germline V gene lookup returns CDR1 SGHTA and CDR2 FQGNSA. CDR3 amino acids: CASSLAISEKLFF. CDR3 bases: TGTGCCAGCAGCTTAGCCATCTCTGAAAAACTGTTTTTT. The entire variable domain, with the rest obtained from reference TRBV7-2 and TRBJ1-4, is as follows: GAGVSQSPSNKVTEKGKDVELRCDPISGHTALYWYRQSLGQGLEFLIYFQGNSAPDKSGLPSDRFSAERTGGSVSTLTIQRTQQEDSAVYLCASSLAISEKLFFGSGTQLSVL.

This clonotype occurred many times. J is TRBJ2-6 and V is TRBV6-4, with D unclear. CDR1 and CDR2 from the germline V gene are MRHNA and SNTAGT. The CDR3 extends over 16 amino acids. V was pared by 2 bases and J by 0 bases, with 8 bases between. CDR3 in amino acids: CASSDGHHSGANVLTF. CDR3 in DNA: TGTGCCAGCAGTGACGGTCACCACTCTGGGGCCAACGTCCTGACTTTC.

The V and J genes are TRBV6-7 and TRBJ2-5; TRBD1 matches 9 bases. TRBV6-7 is flagged as an ORF with uncertain function. This CDR3 is 13 amino acids long. Trimming took 8 bases from V and 5 from J; bases not matched to a gene: 6. CDR3 protein: CASPSTGGETQYF. CDR3 coding DNA: TGTGCCAGCCCCTCGACAGGGGGGGAGACCCAGTACTTC.

This clonotype was found a few times. This chain joins TRBV20-1 and TRBJ2-3; no clear D. V shed 1 base and J shed 5 bases, with 13 bases lying between them. The CDR3 totals 14 residues. Germline CDR1 is DFQATT and CDR2 is SNEGSKA (reference sequence). The CDR3 nucleotides are TGCAGTGCTAGAGTTCCCTCTGGGGTAGATACGCAGTATTTT. Translation: CSARVPSGVDTQYF.

This clonotype was detected ten times or more. The J gene is TRBJ1-5, the V gene TRBV12-3 or TRBV12-4; 9 bases line up with TRBD1. Trimming removed 6 bases from V and 4 bases from J; junction bases left unmatched: 7. The CDR3 is made up of 15 amino acids. The CDR3 DNA reads TGTGCCAGCAGACCCGGGACAGGGATGAATCAGCCCCAGCATTTT. Amino acid sequence: CASRPGTGMNQPQHF.

V usage is TRBV14 and J usage is TRBJ2-1, with TRBD2 identical over 13 bases. The germline V gene has CDR1 SGHDN and CDR2 FVKESK. The CDR3 runs 16 residues. Losses at the gene ends were 6 bases for V and 9 bases for J; bases not matched to a gene: 11. CDR3 nucleotide sequence: TGTGCCAGCAGACCCACGACTAGCGGGAGGCGGGGTGAGCAGTTCTTC. This sequence encodes CASRPTTSGRRGEQFF.

The chain recombines TRBV19 with TRBJ2-2; the D gene is possibly TRBD1 (5 bases). CDR1 is LNHDA and CDR2 is SQIVND in the germline V gene (reference sequence). The CDR3 is 13 residues long. Trimming took off 7 bases at V and 4 bases at J, with 10 bases between the two ends. Here the CDR3 reads CASITQVTGELFF. CDR3 DNA: TGTGCCAGTATCACACAGGTCACCGGGGAGCTGTTTTTT.

This clonotype has a handful of counts. The gene calls are TRBV6-1 and TRBJ1-3, with D hard to call. The germline CDR1 and CDR2 sequences are MNHNS and SASEGT. V was trimmed by 0 bases and J by 0 bases, leaving 12 bases between them. This CDR3 has 17 amino acids. The CDR3 protein is CASSEALLSFSGNTIYF. CDR3 nucleotide sequence: TGTGCCAGCAGTGAAGCCCTCCTTTCATTCTCTGGAAACACCATATATTTT.

The sample holds many counts of this clonotype. The chain employs TRBV7-8 and TRBJ1-1; 11 bases map to TRBD1. V lost 5 bases, J lost 5 bases, and 4 bases stayed unmatched. The CDR3 has 14 amino acids. Per the germline V gene, CDR1 is SGHVS and CDR2 is FQNEAQ. The chain's CDR3 is CASSPDRGRTEAFF. CDR3 in DNA: TGTGCCAGCAGCCCGGACAGGGGGCGAACTGAAGCTTTCTTT.

This chain links TRBV20-1 with TRBJ2-4, with 12 bases matching TRBD2. This CDR3 has 16 amino acids. The V gene's germline CDR1 is DFQATT and CDR2 SNEGSKA (reference sequence). The V segment lost 0 bases and the J segment 6 bases; nucleotides outside the gene matches: 6. CDR3 region: CSARDPSGGAGNIQYF. The CDR3 nucleotides are TGCAGTGCTAGAGATCCTAGCGGGGGGGCCGGAAACATTCAGTACTTC.

The rearrangement links TRBV27 to TRBJ1-2, with D possibly matching TRBD1 (6 bases). Trimming took 4 bases from V and 5 from J, leaving 17 bases between them. In germline, CDR1 is MNHEY, CDR2 SMNVEV (reference sequence). The CDR3 has 15 residues. CDR3 protein: CASSSHRGGLYGYTF. In DNA, the CDR3 is TGTGCCAGCAGTTCCCACCGGGGGGGCCTTTATGGCTACACCTTC.

This clonotype was detected a few times. V gene TRBV24-1 combines with J gene TRBJ1-1; possible D gene TRBD1, 6 bases. Germline lookup yields CDR1 KGHDR and CDR2 SFDVKD. The CDR3 is made up of 18 amino acids. V lost 6 bases to trimming and J lost 1 base, with 23 bases between them. The chain's CDR3 is CATSKSPLQGGGNTEAFF. The CDR3 DNA reads TGTGCCACCAGTAAATCCCCTTTACAGGGAGGAGGGAACACTGAAGCTTTCTTT.

CDR3 loop: CASGTSGYNEQFF. The CDR3 coding sequence is TGTGCCAGCGGGACTAGCGGCTACAATGAGCAGTTCTTC. V is TRBV27 and J is TRBJ2-1, with TRBD2 matching 11 bases. CDR1 is MNHEY, CDR2 SMNVEV, per germline (reference sequence). The trim removed 8 bases at V and 3 bases at J, leaving 0 bases unmatched. The CDR3 totals 13 residues.